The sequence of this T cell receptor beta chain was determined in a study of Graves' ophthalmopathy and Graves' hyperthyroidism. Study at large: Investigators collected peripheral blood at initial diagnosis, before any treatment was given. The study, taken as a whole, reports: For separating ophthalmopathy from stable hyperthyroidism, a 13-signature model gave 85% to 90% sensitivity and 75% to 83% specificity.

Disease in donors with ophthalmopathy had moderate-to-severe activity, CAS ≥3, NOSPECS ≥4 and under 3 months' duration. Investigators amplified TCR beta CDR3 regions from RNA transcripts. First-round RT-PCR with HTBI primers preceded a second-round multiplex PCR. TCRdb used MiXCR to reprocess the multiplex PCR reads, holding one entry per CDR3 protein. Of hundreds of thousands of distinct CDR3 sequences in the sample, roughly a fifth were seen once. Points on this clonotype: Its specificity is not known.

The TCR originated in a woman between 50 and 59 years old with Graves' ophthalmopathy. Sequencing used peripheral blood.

The CDR3 protein is CASSFLSYQETQYF. In DNA, the CDR3 is TGTGCCAGCAGCTTCCTATCGTACCAAGAGACCCAGTACTTC. This chain joins TRBV7-9 and TRBJ2-5; no firm D call. V was shortened by 3 bases and J by 0 bases, with 8 bases between the two germline ends. The CDR3 contains 14 residues. The germline V gene encodes CDR1 SEHNR and CDR2 FQNEAQ (reference sequence).